These T cell receptor beta chains were read from a single sample in a study of T cells in Graves' hyperthyroidism and ophthalmopathy. TCRdb reanalysed the multiplex PCR reads using MiXCR and keeps one entry per CDR3 protein. The sample yields about 500,000 distinct CDR3 sequences, approximately 15% seen once. Sequenced material: blood. The receptors come from a woman aged 18-29 years with Graves' hyperthyroidism. CDR3s include the opening cysteine and the closing phenylalanine or tryptophan. The D gene is left open where the match is weak. The size of a clone is reported for some rows only, either as once, few or many, or as a class for expanded clones.

J gene | V gene | clone size | D gene | CDR3 DNA | CDR3 protein
TRBJ2-2 | TRBV24-1 | many | . | TGTGCCACCAGTGATTCAACAGGGCAGGTCGGGGAGCTGTTTTTT | CATSDSTGQVGELFF
TRBJ2-2 | TRBV12-3/TRBV12-4 | many | TRBD1 | TGTGCCAGCAGGAGGGGACAGACCACCGGGGAGCTGTTTTTT | CASRRGQTTGELFF
TRBJ2-7 | TRBV5-5 | . | . | TGTGCCAGCAGTAGAACCGCTCGTGGTTCCTACGAGCAGTACTTC | CASSRTARGSYEQYF
TRBJ2-1 | TRBV20-1 | many | . | TGCAGTGCTAGATATGGCCGGGTGGGAAACAATGAGCAGTTCTTC | CSARYGRVGNNEQFF
TRBJ2-1 | TRBV27 | . | . | TGTGCCAGCGCCCCGATTCAGGGCGGGGATGAGCAGTTCTTC | CASAPIQGGDEQFF
TRBJ1-2 | TRBV29-1 | . | TRBD1 | TGCAGCGTGTACAGGGGGCAATTGGGCTACACCTTC | CSVYRGQLGYTF
TRBJ1-2 | TRBV5-1 | . | . | TGCGCCAGCAGATCACGTCATACTAACTATGGCTACACCTTC | CASRSRHTNYGYTF
TRBJ2-3 | TRBV7-3 | many | . | TGTGCCAGCAGCTTACTTAGCCTGGCAGATACGCAGTATTTT | CASSLLSLADTQYF
TRBJ2-1 | TRBV13 | . | . | TGTGCCAGCATGGGCCAGGACTATGAGCAGTTCTTC | CASMGQDYEQFF
TRBJ2-3 | TRBV12-3/TRBV12-4 | many | . | TGTGCCAGCAGTTTTGCGGGATACACAGATACGCAGTATTTT | CASSFAGYTDTQYF
TRBJ2-3 | TRBV6-2/TRBV6-3 | many | . | TGTGCCAGCAGGGACCTGCCCGCGGCAGATACGCAGTATTTT | CASRDLPAADTQYF
TRBJ2-1 | TRBV11-3 | many | . | TGTGCCAGCAGCTTAGACAGGGCCACTCCTGAGCAGTTCTTC | CASSLDRATPEQFF
TRBJ2-1 | TRBV2 | many | TRBD2 | TGTGCCAGCAGCCTCGCCAGCGGGAGGGACAATGAGCAGTTCTTC | CASSLASGRDNEQFF
TRBJ1-1 | TRBV6-1 | many | TRBD1 | TGTGCCAGCACTTTAATGCAGGGGGCCGGGGAAGCTTTCTTT | CASTLMQGAGEAFF
TRBJ2-1 | TRBV2 | many | TRBD1 | TGTGCCAGCAGTAGCGACCGGGACAGGGGGAGAAATGAGCAGTTCTTC | CASSSDRDRGRNEQFF
TRBJ2-3 | TRBV5-4 | few | . | TGTGCCAGCAGCTTCCCAAGGGGGAGGTCAGATACGCAGTATTTT | CASSFPRGRSDTQYF
TRBJ1-2 | TRBV30 | few | TRBD1 | TGTGCCTGGAGTCACAGGGGGAACTATGGCTACACCTTC | CAWSHRGNYGYTF
TRBJ2-1 | TRBV19 | many | . | TGTGCCAGTAGTATATATTCCAGCGGCTCCTACAATGAGCAGTTCTTC | CASSIYSSGSYNEQFF
TRBJ2-1 | TRBV6-1 | few | . | TGTGCCAGCAGTGAAAGAACTAGCTGGGACTACAATGAGCAGTTCTTC | CASSERTSWDYNEQFF
TRBJ2-7 | TRBV6-1 | . | . | TGTGCCAGCAGTGTCCCCGGGAACTACGAGCAGTACTTC | CASSVPGNYEQYF
TRBJ2-1 | TRBV18 | many | TRBD1 | TGTGCCAGCTCCCAACGGGACAGGGTTGAGCAGTTCTTC | CASSQRDRVEQFF
TRBJ1-5 | TRBV4-2 | . | . | TGTGCCAGCAGCCAAGCGGGCCAATATAGCAATCAGCCCCAGCATTTT | CASSQAGQYSNQPQHF
TRBJ2-1 | TRBV12-3/TRBV12-4 | many | TRBD2 | TGTGCCAGCAGTTTTTCGGGAGGGGATTACAATGAGCAGTTCTTC | CASSFSGGDYNEQFF
TRBJ2-3 | TRBV7-9 | many | . | TGTGCCAGCAGCCCCTATGGGCGCACCCGTACAGATACGCAGTATTTT | CASSPYGRTRTDTQYF
TRBJ2-2 | TRBV11-3 | . | . | TGTGCCAGCAGCTCCGGCGGGGCGAACACCGGGGAGCTGTTTTTT | CASSSGGANTGELFF
TRBJ2-2 | TRBV3-1 | . | . | TGTGCCAGCAGCCATAAGGGGGTCGGGACCGGGGAGCTGTTTTTT | CASSHKGVGTGELFF
TRBJ2-1 | TRBV7-9 | . | TRBD2 | TGTGCCAGCAGCACAGGACTAGCAGGGATCGATGAGCAGTTCTTC | CASSTGLAGIDEQFF
TRBJ1-1 | TRBV3-1 | few | . | TGTGCCAGCAGCCAAGCTGTGACAGCGAACACTGAAGCTTTCTTT | CASSQAVTANTEAFF
TRBJ2-3 | TRBV28 | many | . | TGTGCCAGCAGTTTATGGGGCACTCGGGGAGATACGCAGTATTTT | CASSLWGTRGDTQYF
TRBJ2-1 | TRBV7-9 | few | . | TGTGCCAGCAGCTTAGACCTCCAGGGAATCGACAATGAGCAGTTCTTC | CASSLDLQGIDNEQFF
TRBJ2-5 | TRBV27 | many | . | TGTGCCAGCAGTCCCTTAGGGGTCGTCCGAGAGACCCAGTACTTC | CASSPLGVVRETQYF
TRBJ1-2 | TRBV27 | many | . | TGTGCCAGCAGTTTAGGGGGCCGGCTTGAATTCACATATGGCTACACCTTC | CASSLGGRLEFTYGYTF
TRBJ2-2 | TRBV24-1 | . | . | TGTGCCACCAGTGATTTCAGCCGCGAATATACCGGGGAGCTGTTTTTT | CATSDFSREYTGELFF
TRBJ2-1 | TRBV3-1 | many | . | TGTGCCAGCAGCCAAGAACAGCTAGCCGGGGGCCATGAGCAGTTCTTC | CASSQEQLAGGHEQFF
TRBJ2-2 | TRBV4-2 | . | TRBD2 | TGTGCCAGCAGACCCAGCGGGAGTTATACCGGGGAGCTGTTTTTT | CASRPSGSYTGELFF
TRBJ2-7 | TRBV2 | few | . | TGTGCCAGCGGCCGGGACACTCCCCCTGGAGAGCAGTACTTC | CASGRDTPPGEQYF
TRBJ2-1 | TRBV9 | many | . | TGTGCCAGCAGCGTAGGCCAGCGGGTTTACAATGAGCAGTTCTTC | CASSVGQRVYNEQFF
TRBJ2-5 | TRBV9 | once | TRBD2 | TGTGCCAGCAGCGTAGCTATAGCGGGAGGGGAGGAGACCCAGTACTTC | CASSVAIAGGEETQYF
TRBJ2-3 | TRBV3-1 | . | . | TGTGCCAGCAGCCCCCCCGGCCGAAATACGCAGTATTTT | CASSPPGRNTQYF
TRBJ1-2 | TRBV5-6 | . | . | TGTGCCAGCAGCCATACCCGGCACTATGGCTACACCTTC | CASSHTRHYGYTF
TRBJ2-2 | TRBV20-1 | few | TRBD2 | TGCAGTGCCCGGACTAGCGGGTCCAGGGGCGGGGAGCTGTTTTTT | CSARTSGSRGGELFF
TRBJ2-3 | TRBV2 | . | . | TGTGCCAGCAGCCCAGCAGGGACTACAGGGGGCACAGATACGCAGTATTTT | CASSPAGTTGGTDTQYF
TRBJ2-7 | TRBV29-1 | many | . | TGCAGCGTTGAAGCGCCGAGTTGGGGCGAGCAGTACTTC | CSVEAPSWGEQYF
TRBJ2-1 | TRBV27 | . | TRBD2 | TGTGCCAGCAGTCCCCGGGGACTACGGACCCTCAGCTCCTACAATGAGCAGTTCTTC | CASSPRGLRTLSSYNEQFF
TRBJ1-6 | TRBV19 | . | . | TGTGCCAGTAAGGGCCCGCCGAGGAATTCACCCCTCCACTTT | CASKGPPRNSPLHF
TRBJ2-3 | TRBV5-1 | many | . | TGCGCCAGCAGCTTGGGTTTGCGGGACCTCACAGATACGCAGTATTTT | CASSLGLRDLTDTQYF
TRBJ2-7 | TRBV5-1 | . | TRBD2 | TGCGCCAGCAGCTTGGCCCCCGGGTCTAGCGGGAGGGCCAGGAGCTCCTACGAGCAGTACTTC | CASSLAPGSSGRARSSYEQYF
TRBJ2-4 | TRBV7-2 | many | TRBD2 | TGTGCCAGCAGCCTAACTAGCGGGAGTAATGACATTCAGTACTTC | CASSLTSGSNDIQYF
TRBJ1-5 | TRBV19 | . | . | TGTGCCAGTAGTACCCACCAGGACCAGCCCCGGCCCCAGCATTTT | CASSTHQDQPRPQHF
TRBJ2-1 | TRBV12-3/TRBV12-4 | many | . | TGTGCCAGCAGTTTTGGTCCTCGACGGAATGAGCAGTTCTTC | CASSFGPRRNEQFF
TRBJ2-3 | TRBV20-1 | many | . | TGCAGTGCAAACTATCGACCTGAGGATACGCAGTATTTT | CSANYRPEDTQYF
TRBJ1-1 | TRBV30 | many | . | TGTGCCTGGAGTGTAGGGCTAATGAACACTGAAGCTTTCTTT | CAWSVGLMNTEAFF
TRBJ1-1 | TRBV19 | few | TRBD1 | TGTGCCAGTAGAACCGGACAGGGGGCGGCTTTCTTT | CASRTGQGAAFF
TRBJ2-1 | TRBV12-3/TRBV12-4 | few | TRBD1 | TGTGCCAGCAAAGTTGGCCCGACAGGGAGGTTCTTC | CASKVGPTGRFF